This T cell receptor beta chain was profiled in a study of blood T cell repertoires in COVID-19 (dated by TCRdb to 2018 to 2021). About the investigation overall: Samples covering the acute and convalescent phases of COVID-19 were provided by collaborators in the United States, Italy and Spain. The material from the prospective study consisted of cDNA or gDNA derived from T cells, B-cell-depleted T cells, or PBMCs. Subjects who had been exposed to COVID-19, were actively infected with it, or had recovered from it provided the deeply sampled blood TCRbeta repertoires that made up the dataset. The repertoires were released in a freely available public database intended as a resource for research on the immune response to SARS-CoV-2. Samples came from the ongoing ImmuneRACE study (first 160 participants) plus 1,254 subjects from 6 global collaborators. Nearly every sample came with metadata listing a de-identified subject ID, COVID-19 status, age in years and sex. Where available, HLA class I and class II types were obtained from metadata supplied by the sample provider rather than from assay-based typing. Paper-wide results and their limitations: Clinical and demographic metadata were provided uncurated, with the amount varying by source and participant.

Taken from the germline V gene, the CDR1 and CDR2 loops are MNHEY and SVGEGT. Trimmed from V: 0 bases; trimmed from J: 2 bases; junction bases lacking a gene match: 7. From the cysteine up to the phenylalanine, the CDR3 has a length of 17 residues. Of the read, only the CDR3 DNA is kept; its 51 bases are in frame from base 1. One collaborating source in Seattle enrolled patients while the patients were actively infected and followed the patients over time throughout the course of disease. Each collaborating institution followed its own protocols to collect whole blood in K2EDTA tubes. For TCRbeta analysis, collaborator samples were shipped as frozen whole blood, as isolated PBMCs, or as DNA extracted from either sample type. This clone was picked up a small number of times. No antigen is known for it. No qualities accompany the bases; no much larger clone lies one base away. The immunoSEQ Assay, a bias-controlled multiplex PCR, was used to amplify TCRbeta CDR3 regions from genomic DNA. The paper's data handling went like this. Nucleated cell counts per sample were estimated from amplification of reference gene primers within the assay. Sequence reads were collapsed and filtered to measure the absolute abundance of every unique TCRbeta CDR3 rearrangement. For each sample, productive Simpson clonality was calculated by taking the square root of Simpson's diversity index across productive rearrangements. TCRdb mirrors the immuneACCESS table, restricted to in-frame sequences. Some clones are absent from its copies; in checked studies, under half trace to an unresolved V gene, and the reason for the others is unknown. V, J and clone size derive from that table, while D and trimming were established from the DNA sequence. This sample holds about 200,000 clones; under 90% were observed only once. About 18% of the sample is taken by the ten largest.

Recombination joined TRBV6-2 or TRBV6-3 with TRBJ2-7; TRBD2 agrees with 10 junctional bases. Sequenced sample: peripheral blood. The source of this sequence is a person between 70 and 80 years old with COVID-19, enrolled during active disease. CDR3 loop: CASSYSVAGGVAYEQYF. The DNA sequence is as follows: TGTGCCAGCAGTTACTCCGTAGCGGGAGGTGTTGCCTACGAGCAGTACTTC.